These T cell receptor beta chains were read from a single sample in a study of blood T cells in healthy people across ages. Each CDR3 protein gets one entry after TCRdb re-called the 5' RACE reads with MiXCR. Among around 1,500,000 distinct CDR3 sequences listed, 42% were seen once. Sequencing used blood. These receptor sequences come from a woman aged 18-29 years in good health. Each CDR3 is given with its conserved first and last residue. D genes are given only for firm matches. Clone size, where shown, is once, few, many, or a class for clones that have expanded.

clone_size cdr3_length d_call j_call v_call cdr3_aa cdr3_nt
- 13 - TRBJ1-2 TRBV10-3 CAIKDSPNYGYTF TGTGCCATCAAAGACAGTCCTAACTATGGCTACACCTTC
few 17 TRBD2 TRBJ2-7 TRBV25-1 CASSEYIRLAGIYEQYF TGTGCCAGCAGTGAATATATTCGACTAGCGGGGATTTACGAGCAGTACTTC
few 20 - TRBJ2-1 TRBV10-3 CAISRSPGLQPFPSYNEQFF TGTGCCATCAGCCGTAGTCCGGGACTCCAACCTTTTCCATCCTACAATGAGCAGTTCTTC
few 15 - TRBJ1-5 TRBV6-6 CASSYRTEVDQPQHF TGTGCCAGCAGTTACCGGACAGAGGTCGATCAGCCCCAGCATTTT
- 17 TRBD2 TRBJ2-3 TRBV20-1 CSARDLATSGGTDTQYF TGCAGTGCTAGAGATCTCGCGACTAGCGGGGGGACAGATACGCAGTATTTT
- 15 - TRBJ1-1 TRBV30 CASRGLGTKNTEAFF TGTGCCTCCAGGGGACTAGGAACCAAGAACACTGAAGCTTTCTTT
once 13 - TRBJ2-1 TRBV20-1 CSVSGGALDEQFF TGCAGTGTTAGTGGGGGCGCGTTGGATGAGCAGTTCTTC
- 15 - TRBJ2-7 TRBV18 CASATLAMGSYEQYF TGTGCCAGCGCAACGCTAGCTATGGGCTCCTACGAGCAGTACTTC
few 15 - TRBJ2-3 TRBV20-1 CSAERKARGTDTQYF TGCAGTGCTGAACGTAAAGCCCGGGGCACAGATACGCAGTATTTT
- 14 - TRBJ2-7 TRBV18 CASSPPVTPLEQYF TGTGCCAGCTCACCACCTGTGACCCCCCTCGAGCAGTACTTC
- 17 - TRBJ1-6 TRBV7-2 CASSRPGADGVGSPLHF TGTGCCAGCAGCCGCCCGGGGGCAGATGGGGTTGGTTCACCCCTCCACTTT
few 12 - TRBJ2-1 TRBV29-1 CSVVPKNNEQFF TGCAGCGTTGTCCCGAAAAACAATGAGCAGTTCTTC
- 14 - TRBJ2-3 TRBV5-1 CASSPGCGTDTQYF TGCGCCAGCAGCCCAGGCTGTGGCACAGATACGCAGTATTTT
once 16 - TRBJ2-1 TRBV2 CASSDLKPRSYNEQFF TGTGCCAGCAGTGATTTGAAACCGAGGTCCTACAATGAGCAGTTCTTC
- 15 TRBD1 TRBJ1-2 TRBV12-3/TRBV12-4 CASLGYDRALYGYTF TGTGCCAGTCTCGGGTACGACAGGGCGCTCTATGGCTACACCTTC
- 17 TRBD2 TRBJ2-3 TRBV12-3/TRBV12-4 CASSPIAGEGSGDTQYF TGTGCCAGCAGTCCTATAGCGGGGGAAGGATCTGGAGATACGCAGTATTTT
- 14 - TRBJ2-7 TRBV5-1 CASSYRDPTYEQYF TGCGCCAGCAGCTACCGGGACCCCACCTACGAGCAGTACTTC
- 14 - TRBJ2-7 TRBV3-1 CASSPRTRTYEQYF TGTGCCAGCAGCCCCCGGACTCGAACCTACGAGCAGTACTTC
- 17 TRBD1 TRBJ2-7 TRBV27 CASSSGQGASFSYEQYF TGTGCCAGCAGTTCCGGACAGGGGGCTTCATTCTCCTACGAGCAGTACTTC
- 12 - TRBJ2-3 TRBV2 CASSDPQGTQYF TGTGCCAGCAGTGACCCCCAAGGGACGCAGTATTTT
few 14 - TRBJ1-4 TRBV5-1 CASSLRAVGEKLFF TGCGCCAGCAGCTTGCGCGCAGTGGGTGAAAAACTGTTTTTT
few 17 TRBD1 TRBJ2-6 TRBV12-3/TRBV12-4 CASSISYTGAGANVLTF TGTGCCAGCAGCATTTCTTATACAGGGGCAGGGGCCAACGTCCTGACTTTC
few 14 - TRBJ1-2 TRBV12-3/TRBV12-4 CASRSPSDLGGYTF TGTGCCAGCAGATCCCCCTCGGACCTGGGGGGCTACACCTTC
- 20 TRBD2 TRBJ2-7 TRBV4-2 CASSQDLVLWRTSVTYEQYF TGTGCCAGCAGCCAAGATCTAGTTTTGTGGAGGACTAGCGTGACCTACGAGCAGTACTTC
once 16 - TRBJ2-3 TRBV5-1 CASSFGGDLSTDTQYF TGCGCCAGCAGCTTCGGCGGGGACCTCAGCACAGATACGCAGTATTTT
- 14 TRBD1 TRBJ2-7 TRBV7-8 CASSSGGARHEQYF TGTGCCAGCAGCTCAGGGGGCGCCAGGCACGAGCAGTACTTC
- 14 TRBD1 TRBJ1-6 TRBV12-5 CASGPGQGQSPLHF TGTGCTAGTGGTCCAGGACAGGGACAATCACCCCTCCACTTT
- 13 TRBD1 TRBJ1-1 TRBV20-1 CSAPRTGQPEAFF TGCAGTGCTCCCAGGACAGGGCAGCCTGAAGCTTTCTTT
- 14 TRBD1 TRBJ2-5 TRBV20-1 CSAHRDRTQETQYF TGCAGTGCGCACCGGGACAGGACCCAAGAGACCCAGTACTTC
- 15 - TRBJ1-1 TRBV2 CASLGGQQGNTEAFF TGTGCCAGCCTCGGGGGCCAACAAGGGAACACTGAAGCTTTCTTT
- 15 - TRBJ1-5 TRBV6-2/TRBV6-3 CASSLGRQGYQPQHF TGTGCCAGCAGTCTTGGACGCCAAGGGTATCAGCCCCAGCATTTT
few 16 - TRBJ1-2 TRBV6-6 CASSYSISATNYGYTF TGTGCCAGTAGTTACTCGATTTCAGCCACTAACTATGGCTACACCTTC
- 16 - TRBJ2-4 TRBV7-2 CASSFSGALAKNIQYF TGTGCCAGCAGCTTTTCGGGGGCCCTAGCCAAAAACATTCAGTACTTC
- 14 - TRBJ1-1 TRBV7-2 CASSRPTGNTEAFF TGTGCCAGCAGCAGACCGACAGGGAACACTGAAGCTTTCTTT
few 13 - TRBJ2-1 TRBV5-1 CASSHRTSYEQFF TGCGCCAGCAGCCACCGGACAAGCTATGAGCAGTTCTTC
- 15 - TRBJ2-6 TRBV6-2/TRBV6-3 CASSAADTGANVPTF TGTGCCAGCAGTGCTGCTGACACTGGGGCCAACGTCCCGACTTTC